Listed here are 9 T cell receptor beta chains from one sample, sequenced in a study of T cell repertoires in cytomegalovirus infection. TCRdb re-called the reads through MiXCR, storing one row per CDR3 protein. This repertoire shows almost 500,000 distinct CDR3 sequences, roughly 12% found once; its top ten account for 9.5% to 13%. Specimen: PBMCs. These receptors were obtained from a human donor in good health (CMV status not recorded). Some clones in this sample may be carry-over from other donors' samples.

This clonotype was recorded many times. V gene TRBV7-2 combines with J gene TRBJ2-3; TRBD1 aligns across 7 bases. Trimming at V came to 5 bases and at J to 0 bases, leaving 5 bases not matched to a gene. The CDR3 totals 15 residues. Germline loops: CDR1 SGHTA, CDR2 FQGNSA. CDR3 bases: TGTGCCAGCAGCGCGGAGACAGGGAGCACAGATACGCAGTATTTT. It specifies CASSAETGSTDTQYF.

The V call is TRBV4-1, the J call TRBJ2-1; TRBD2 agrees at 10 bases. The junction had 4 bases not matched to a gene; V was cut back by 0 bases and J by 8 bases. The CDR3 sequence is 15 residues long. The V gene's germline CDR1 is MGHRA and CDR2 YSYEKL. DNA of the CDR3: TGCGCCAGCAGCCAAGAGAGCGGGAGGGCCGATGAGCAGTTCTTC. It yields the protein CASSQESGRADEQFF.

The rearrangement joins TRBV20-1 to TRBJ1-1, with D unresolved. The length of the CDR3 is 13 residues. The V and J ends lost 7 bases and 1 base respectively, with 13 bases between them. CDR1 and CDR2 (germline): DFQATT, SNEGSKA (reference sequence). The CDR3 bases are TGCAGTGTAGTCTATAGGGCGAACACTGAAGCTTTCTTT. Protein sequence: CSVVYRANTEAFF.

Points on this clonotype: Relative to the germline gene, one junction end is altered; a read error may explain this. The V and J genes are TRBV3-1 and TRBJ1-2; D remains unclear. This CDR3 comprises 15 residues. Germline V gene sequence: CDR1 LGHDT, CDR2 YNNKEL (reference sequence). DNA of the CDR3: TGTGCCAGCAGCCAAGCCCGGGGAGCTAACTGTGGCTACACCTTC. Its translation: CASSQARGANCGYTF.

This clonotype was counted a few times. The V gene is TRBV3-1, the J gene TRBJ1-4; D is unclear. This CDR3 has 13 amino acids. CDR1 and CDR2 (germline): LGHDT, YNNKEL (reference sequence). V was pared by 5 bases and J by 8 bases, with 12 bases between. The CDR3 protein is CASSSNLGEKLFF. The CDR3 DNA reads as TGTGCCAGCAGCTCGAATTTAGGGGAAAAACTGTTTTTT.

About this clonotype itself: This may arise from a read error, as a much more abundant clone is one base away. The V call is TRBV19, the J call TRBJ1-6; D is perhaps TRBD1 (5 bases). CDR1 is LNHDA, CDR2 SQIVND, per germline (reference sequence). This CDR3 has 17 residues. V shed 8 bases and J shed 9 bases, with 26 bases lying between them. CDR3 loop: CASWDSQARRGSSPLHF. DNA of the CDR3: TGTGCCAGTTGGGACTCACAAGCGAGACGGGGGAGTTCACCCCTCCACTTT.

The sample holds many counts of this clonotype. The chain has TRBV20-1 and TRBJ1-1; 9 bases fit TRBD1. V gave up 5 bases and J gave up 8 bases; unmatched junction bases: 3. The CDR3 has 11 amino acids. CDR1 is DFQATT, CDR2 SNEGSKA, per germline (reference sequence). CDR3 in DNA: TGCAGTGCTCAAGGGACAGGGGAAGCTTTCTTT. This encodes CSAQGTGEAFF.

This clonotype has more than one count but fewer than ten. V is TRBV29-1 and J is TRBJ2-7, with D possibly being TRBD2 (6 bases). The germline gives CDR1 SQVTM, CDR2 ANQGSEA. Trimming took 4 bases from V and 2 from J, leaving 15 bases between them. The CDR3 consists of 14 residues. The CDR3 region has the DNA TGCAGCGTTGGGAGTAGCGGCGGTCCCTACGAGCAGTACTTC. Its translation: CSVGSSGGPYEQYF.

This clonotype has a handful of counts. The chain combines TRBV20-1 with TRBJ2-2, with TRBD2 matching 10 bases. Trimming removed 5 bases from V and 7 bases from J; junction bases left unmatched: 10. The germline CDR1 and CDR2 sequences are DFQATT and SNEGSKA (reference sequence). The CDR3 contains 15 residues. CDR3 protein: CSALLAGVPHGELFF. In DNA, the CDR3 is TGCAGTGCTTTGCTAGCGGGAGTGCCCCACGGGGAGCTGTTTTTT.